The clone carrying this T cell receptor (beta chain) was found a few times. Its antigen is unknown. This sample was taken from a study of beta chain features in type 1 diabetes. Across the whole study: Taken together, all samples contributed 90 million to 140 million examined sorted cells.

Findings and limits, study-wide: Patients' naive, central memory and Treg TCRB repertoires seemed closer to one another than those of healthy donors. TCRB CDR3s from Type 1 diabetes patients were moderately but significantly shorter in all four CD4+ subsets.

V was pared by 1 base and J by 7 bases, with 4 bases of the junction left unmatched. The CDR3 has 14 residues. The germline gives CDR1 SGHDN, CDR2 FVKESK. Since all of the isolated RNA was reverse transcribed, expressed TCRB transcripts were what got sequenced. Data came from immunoSEQ multiplex PCR; TCRdb stores just in-frame clones and leaves some out. The sample shows under 500,000 clones, 25% to 35% of them seen only once. The TCR originated in a man between 18 and 29 years old in good health. The gene calls are TRBV14 and TRBJ1-2; the match to TRBD1 covers 9 bases. Sequencing input: naive CD4+ T cells from blood. The CDR3 protein is CASSQVTGGSGYTF. CDR3 bases: TGTGCCAGCAGCCAAGTCACAGGGGGCAGTGGCTACACCTTC.